Below, 22 T cell receptor beta chains from the same sample are listed, as sequenced in a study of immune evolution from preneoplasia to lung adenocarcinoma. Measured with immunoSEQ multiplex PCR; TCRdb has only the in-frame clones, and not every one. The table includes 3,000 to 4,000 clones, roughly 85% detected once. Sequencing was performed on FFPE invasive lung adenocarcinoma tissue. Source of these receptors: a person aged 50 to 59 with lung adenocarcinoma.

This clone was counted once. The chain links TRBV23-1 to TRBJ2-7; D is tentatively TRBD1 or TRBD2 (5 bases each). TRBV23-1 is an open reading frame, and its role is uncertain. V lost 7 bases and J lost 6, with 19 bases in between. This CDR3 has 14 amino acids. This chain's CDR3 is CASIRGRGLGEQYF. Written as DNA, the CDR3 is TGCGCCAGCATTCGGGGAAGGGGTTTGGGCGAGCAGTACTTC.

The rearrangement links TRBV30 to TRBJ1-6; D gene ambiguous. CDR1 is GTSNPN, CDR2 SVGIG, per germline (reference sequence). The CDR3 loop spans 14 amino acids. V lost 3 bases and J 10 bases, leaving 16 bases between the germline ends. The CDR3 sequence: CAWSGRHKGSPLHF. DNA for the CDR3: TGTGCCTGGAGCGGGAGACACAAAGGCTCACCCCTCCACTTT.

The J gene is TRBJ2-3, the V gene TRBV5-6; 8 bases match TRBD1. The germline V gene has CDR1 SGHDT and CDR2 YYEEEE. The CDR3 has 15 amino acids. V trimming: 2 bases; J trimming: 2 bases; junction bases outside the gene matches: 4. CDR3 sequence: CASSFLGQATDTQYF. The CDR3 DNA reads TGTGCCAGCAGCTTCCTGGGACAGGCCACAGATACGCAGTATTTT.

The chain carries TRBV6-1 and TRBJ2-3; possibly TRBD1 or TRBD2 for D (5 bases each). CDR1 and CDR2 from the germline V gene are MNHNS and SASEGT. V shed 2 bases and J shed 0 bases, with 9 bases lying between them. CDR3 length equals 15 residues. CDR3 loop: CASSERDASTDTQYF. The DNA for the CDR3 is TGTGCCAGCAGTGAACGGGACGCTAGCACAGATACGCAGTATTTT.

The chain has TRBV7-2 and TRBJ2-3, with D unclear. Trimming stripped 5 bases from V and 8 bases from J, with 17 bases between. The CDR3 loop spans 14 amino acids. Germline V lookup: CDR1 SGHTA, CDR2 FQGNSA. The CDR3 here is CASSHSVQPGTQYF. CDR3 in DNA: TGTGCCAGCAGCCATTCGGTCCAGCCGGGTACGCAGTATTTT.

The rearrangement joins TRBV10-3 to TRBJ2-2; TRBD1 aligns across 10 bases. CDR3 size: 16 residues. CDR1 and CDR2 from the germline V gene are ENHRY and SYGVKD. V was clipped by 7 bases and J by 3 bases; unmatched bases: 8. The DNA of the CDR3 is TGTGCCATCACGTCGACCGGGACAGGGGACACCGGGGAGCTGTTTTTT. Protein product: CAITSTGTGDTGELFF.

The J gene is TRBJ2-1, the V gene TRBV11-2; D unclear. V lost 5 bases and J lost 6, with 17 bases in between. The CDR3 totals 15 residues. The germline V gene has CDR1 SGHAT and CDR2 FQNNGV. The CDR3 nucleotides are TGTGCCAGCAGCGCCTTTACAGAGTATGGCAATGAGCAGTTCTTC. Translating it yields CASSAFTEYGNEQFF.

This rearrangement joins TRBV10-3 to TRBJ1-1; 8 bases line up with TRBD1. The ends lost 2 bases at V and 6 bases at J; junction bases unmatched: 8. Germline CDR1 and CDR2: ENHRY and SYGVKD. There are 15 residues in the CDR3. The CDR3 reads CAISELQGASPEAFF. The CDR3 DNA reads TGTGCCATCAGTGAGCTCCAGGGGGCGAGCCCTGAAGCTTTCTTT.

This chain uses TRBV9 with TRBJ2-6, with 8 bases aligning to TRBD1. This CDR3 region has 16 residues. With V trimmed by 0 bases and J by 2 bases, 1 base remained unmatched. Germline-derived CDR1 and CDR2 are SGDLS and YYNGEE. The CDR3 loop is CASSVGTGTGANVLTF. DNA of the CDR3: TGTGCCAGCAGCGTAGGGACAGGGACTGGGGCCAACGTCCTGACTTTC.

The CDR3 region is CASSRDRARTGELFF. CDR3 bases: TGTGCCAGCAGCCGGGACAGGGCCAGGACCGGGGAGCTGTTTTTT. This chain connects TRBV6-1 to TRBJ2-2, with 9 bases matching TRBD1. CDR3 length: 15 amino acids. V lost 6 bases and J lost 5; bases outside the gene matches: 7. From germline, CDR1 is MNHNS and CDR2 SASEGT.

This clone was observed a few times. V is TRBV19 and J is TRBJ1-2, with D possibly being TRBD1 (6 bases). CDR3 length equals 13 residues. The ends were cut back, 5 bases at V and 8 bases at J, with 15 bases in the middle. Germline assignment: CDR1 LNHDA and CDR2 SQIVND (reference sequence). CDR3 nucleotides: TGTGCCAGTAGTGCACAGGGTAACCCCGGCTACACCTTC. Its protein product is CASSAQGNPGYTF.

This clone was detected only once. The chain couples TRBV27 to TRBJ2-7; D gene uncertain. In germline, CDR1 is MNHEY, CDR2 SMNVEV (reference sequence). The V end lost 8 bases, the J end lost 0 bases, and 14 bases lay between the germline ends. The CDR3 is made up of 14 amino acids. CDR3 in DNA: TGTGCCAGCTCAACAGTCATCAGCTCCTACGAGCAGTACTTC. Encoded protein: CASSTVISSYEQYF.

The chain carries TRBV10-3 and TRBJ1-1, with 8 bases that match TRBD1. Germline trimming cut 3 bases from V and 11 bases from J; bases unmatched to any gene: 8. CDR1 and CDR2 from the germline V gene are ENHRY and SYGVKD. The CDR3 is 13 amino acids. Here the CDR3 DNA reads TGTGCCATCAGTGATCAGGGGGCGCGTGACGCTTTCTTT. Translating it yields CAISDQGARDAFF.

V is TRBV30 and J is TRBJ2-7; D unclear. CDR3 length equals 11 residues. Trimming removed 1 base at V and 7 bases at J, with 8 bases between. Germline V gene lookup returns CDR1 GTSNPN and CDR2 SVGIG (reference sequence). CDR3 coding DNA: TGTGCCTGGAGTGGGGGTGGAGAGCAGTACTTC. The encoded protein is CAWSGGGEQYF.

This chain uses TRBV29-1 with TRBJ1-1; D unresolved. Trimming took off 4 bases at V and 4 bases at J, with 13 bases between the two ends. The CDR3 is made up of 13 amino acids. Germline loops: CDR1 SQVTM, CDR2 ANQGSEA. The CDR3 region has the DNA TGCAGCGTTGGTAAGAGGGTGAGCACTGAAGCTTTCTTT. It is translated as CSVGKRVSTEAFF.

This clone has just a few counts. Other DNA sequences in the same sample also yield this CDR3. The chain carries TRBV5-1 and TRBJ1-1; no firm D call. Trimming left V 0 bases short and J 7 bases short, with 7 bases between. This CDR3 has 12 amino acids. Germline CDR1 is SGHRS and CDR2 is YFSETQ. In DNA, the CDR3 is TGCGCCAGCAGCTTGGAGGGCAGTGAAGCTTTCTTT. This sequence encodes CASSLEGSEAFF. Full variable domain (rest looked up from reference TRBV5-1 and TRBJ1-1): KAGVTQTPRYLIKTRGQQVTLSCSPISGHRSVSWYQQTPGQGLQFLFEYFSETQRNKGNFPGRFSGRQFSNSRSEMNVSTLELGDSALYLCASSLEGSEAFFGQGTRLTVV.

This chain joins TRBV27 and TRBJ1-4, with unresolved D. The CDR3 has 14 residues. Germline-derived CDR1 and CDR2 are MNHEY and SMNVEV (reference sequence). Trimming removed 2 bases at V and 7 bases at J, with 11 bases between. The CDR3 here is CASSLMMGSEKLFF. CDR3 nucleotides: TGTGCCAGCAGTTTAATGATGGGGAGTGAAAAACTGTTTTTT.

This clone was seen a single time. Distinct nucleotide sequences in the sample also encode this CDR3. V usage is TRBV5-3 and J usage is TRBJ1-1; D is uncertain. TRBV5-3 belongs to the ORF category, with a function that is uncertain. This CDR3 region has 14 residues. Trimming removed 1 base from V and 1 base from J, with 8 bases in between. The CDR3 coding sequence is TGTGCCAGAAGCTTGCGGAGACAGAACACTGAAGCTTTCTTT. Protein product: CARSLRRQNTEAFF.

V usage is TRBV23-1 and J usage is TRBJ2-7, with D unclear. TRBV23-1 is annotated as an ORF whose role is uncertain. The CDR3 runs 17 residues. Trimming took off 6 bases at V and 0 bases at J, with 21 bases between the two ends. DNA for the CDR3: TGCGCCAGCAGCCCTACCGGATTTAGGCCGTTCTCCTACGAGCAGTACTTC. It codes for CASSPTGFRPFSYEQYF.

This chain links TRBV28 with TRBJ1-2, with 10 nucleotides matching TRBD1. Germline V gene sequence: CDR1 MDHEN, CDR2 SYDVKM. The CDR3 contains 14 residues. Germline trimming cut 4 bases from V and 6 bases from J; bases unmatched to any gene: 5. The CDR3 sequence: CASSSGTGADGYTF. As DNA, the CDR3 is TGTGCCAGCAGTTCAGGGACAGGGGCCGATGGCTACACCTTC.

This chain links TRBV7-3 with TRBJ1-1; 9 bases map to TRBD1. Germline V gives CDR1 SGHTA, CDR2 FQGTGA. With 5 bases clipped from V and 0 bases from J, the junction kept 1 base outside the gene matches. The CDR3 contains 14 residues. Here the CDR3 reads CASSTGGMNTEAFF. DNA for the CDR3: TGTGCCAGCAGCACAGGGGGCATGAACACTGAAGCTTTCTTT.

This chain uses TRBV21-1 with TRBJ1-2. TRBV21-1 is a pseudogene locus. This CDR3 comprises 14 residues. The CDR3 protein is CASSAGRDDYGYTF. As DNA, the CDR3 is TGTGCCAGCAGCGCCGGCCGGGACGACTATGGCTACACCTTC.